One T cell receptor (beta chain) is described in this entry. This entry is derived from a study of T-cell reconstitution after alpha-beta-depleted transplantation in children. As it was prepared, the TCRbeta library received unique molecular identifiers. TCRdb reanalysed the PCR reads using MiXCR and keeps one entry per CDR3 protein. This table holds about 350,000 distinct CDR3 sequences, roughly 15% found once. This receptor was obtained from a human donor who donated a stem cell graft to a child with Fanconi anemia. This material consisted of PBMCs, taken from the stem cell graft.

In DNA, the CDR3 is TGTGCCAGCTCACCGCTAGGGACAGGGGGACAAGAGACCCAGTACTTC. Protein: CASSPLGTGGQETQYF. The gene calls are TRBV18 and TRBJ2-5, with 11 bases lining up with TRBD1. V was pared by 3 bases and J by 2 bases, with 5 bases of the junction left unmatched. Germline CDR1 is KGHSH and CDR2 is LQKENI. This CDR3 has 16 residues.